The present T cell receptor (beta chain) was sequenced within a study of persistence of HIV-infected CD4 T cells. On the study more broadly: Median time on suppressive ART was less than nine years. Up to roughly 180 mL blood was drawn at multiple time points; two donors had single-time leukapheresis.

A word on this clone: The antigen is unknown.

Stimulation used approximately 10 ug/mL lysate from CMV-infected fibroblasts. Sorted nonresponding memory CD4+ T cells were CD40L-negative, CD69-negative, CD45RO-high. Inclusion required CMV-positive serology and CD4+ counts above 400 cells/uL. V was shortened by 7 bases and J by 2 bases, with 12 bases between the two germline ends. The CDR3 has 14 residues. The germline V gene encodes CDR1 MNHEY and CDR2 SVGAGI. The libraries were made with immunoSEQ version 4 in survey mode. Genomic DNA was diluted to 9 to 10 ng/uL, up to 1 ug per sample. TCRdb's table, derived via immunoSEQ multiplex PCR, lists solely in-frame clones and lacks some. The sample gives 35,000 to 45,000 clones, around 80% of which show up once; around 1.5% is in the top ten.

V and J are TRBV6-5 and TRBJ1-3; unclear D gene. The receptor was derived from an adult man with HIV who was CMV-seropositive. The sequencing here drew on CD4+ T cells sorted from PBMCs after approximately 19-hour stimulation, taken from a patient who received antiretroviral therapy. CDR3 DNA: TGTGCCAGCAAAACTCCCGGTGCTGGAAACACCATATATTTT. The encoded protein is CASKTPGAGNTIYF.